This TCR beta chain is drawn from a study of Tregs in tolerant kidney transplant recipients. Assay used: immunoSEQ multiplex PCR; TCRdb lists only in-frame clones, some missing. The sample contains some 90,000 clones, just over 90% of which appear only once. Thawed PBMCs were FACS-sorted into unstimulated CD4+CD25+CD127- regulatory T cells, CD4+CD25- non-regulatory cells, CD4 and CD8 cells. V dropped 5 bases and J dropped 4; count of bases not matched to a gene: 5. CDR1 is MGHRA, CDR2 YSYEKL, per germline. The CDR3 has 14 amino acids. This sequence originates from a human donor in good health. The chain couples TRBV4-1 to TRBJ1-2, with TRBD1 matching over 9 bases. The sample taken for sequencing was CD8+ T cells from blood. The CDR3 DNA reads as TGCGCCAGCAGCTCCCGGGACAGGGTCTATGGCTACACCTTC. Its translation is CASSSRDRVYGYTF.